Listed below are T cell receptor beta chains from one sample, sequenced in a study of neurological immune-mediated disorders. TCRdb re-called the 5' RACE reads through MiXCR, storing one row per CDR3 protein. The data show approximately 30,000 distinct CDR3 sequences, around a fifth seen once. Material for sequencing was PBMCs. These receptors came from a woman aged 60-70 years in good health. The CDR3 runs from the conserved cysteine through the conserved F or W. The D gene is left open where the match is weak. Clone size is stated in some rows and not others, as once, few, many or a class when expanded.

cdr3_nt: TGTGCCAGCAGCGGCTCCTACAATGAGCAGTTCTTC; cdr3_aa: CASSGSYNEQFF; d_call: NA; j_call: TRBJ2-1; v_call: TRBV9; clone_size: few
cdr3_nt: TGTGCCAGCAGCACCGGTCCCAGCTCTGGGGCCAACGTCCTGACTTTC; cdr3_aa: CASSTGPSSGANVLTF; d_call: NA; j_call: TRBJ2-6; v_call: TRBV7-2; clone_size: many
cdr3_nt: TGCAGCGTTGAAGCGGGTTCTGGGGCCAACGTCCTGACTTTC; cdr3_aa: CSVEAGSGANVLTF; d_call: NA; j_call: TRBJ2-6; v_call: TRBV29-1; clone_size: many
cdr3_nt: TGTGCCAGCAGCCTCCGGGCCAGTTGGACTGAAGCTTTCTTT; cdr3_aa: CASSLRASWTEAFF; d_call: NA; j_call: TRBJ1-1; v_call: TRBV28; clone_size: many
cdr3_nt: TGTGCCACATCCGTTACTTTCAATGAGCAGTTCTTC; cdr3_aa: CATSVTFNEQFF; d_call: NA; j_call: TRBJ2-1; v_call: TRBV12-3/TRBV12-4; clone_size: many
cdr3_nt: TGCGCCAGCAGCTTGAGTTGGAGGGGATTGGATGAGCAGTTCTTC; cdr3_aa: CASSLSWRGLDEQFF; d_call: NA; j_call: TRBJ2-1; v_call: TRBV5-1; clone_size: NA
cdr3_nt: TGTGCCAGCAGCGTCCGGACTAGCGGTAGCACAGATACGCAGTATTTT; cdr3_aa: CASSVRTSGSTDTQYF; d_call: TRBD2; j_call: TRBJ2-3; v_call: TRBV9; clone_size: many
cdr3_nt: TGCAGCGCTGGGGCGGGACAGGGAAACATTCAGTACTTC; cdr3_aa: CSAGAGQGNIQYF; d_call: TRBD1; j_call: TRBJ2-4; v_call: TRBV29-1; clone_size: many
cdr3_nt: TGTGCCAGCAGCTTTTTCAGGGCCGGGGCCACAGATACGCAGTATTTT; cdr3_aa: CASSFFRAGATDTQYF; d_call: NA; j_call: TRBJ2-3; v_call: TRBV5-6; clone_size: many
cdr3_nt: TGCGCCAGCAGCTCGTGGGACAGGGAGGATGGCTACACCTTC; cdr3_aa: CASSSWDREDGYTF; d_call: TRBD1; j_call: TRBJ1-2; v_call: TRBV5-1; clone_size: many
cdr3_nt: TGTGCCAGCCTTACACCCCCGGGAGCCGAGCAGTACTTC; cdr3_aa: CASLTPPGAEQYF; d_call: NA; j_call: TRBJ2-7; v_call: TRBV28; clone_size: once
cdr3_nt: TGTGCCAGCAGCCGTAGGGGAGCGGGAAATGGGGAGCAGTACTTC; cdr3_aa: CASSRRGAGNGEQYF; d_call: TRBD2; j_call: TRBJ2-7; v_call: TRBV3-1; clone_size: many
cdr3_nt: TGTGCCAGCAATCGGGACCCCGCGTACGATACGCAGTATTTT; cdr3_aa: CASNRDPAYDTQYF; d_call: NA; j_call: TRBJ2-3; v_call: TRBV7-2; clone_size: many
cdr3_nt: TGTGCCAGCAGCCAAGAATGGTCAGGGACCGGGGAGCTGTTTTTT; cdr3_aa: CASSQEWSGTGELFF; d_call: NA; j_call: TRBJ2-2; v_call: TRBV3-1; clone_size: many
cdr3_nt: TGCAGTGCTAGGGTTAGTTCTAGCGGGGGTCTCGAGCAGTACTTC; cdr3_aa: CSARVSSSGGLEQYF; d_call: TRBD2; j_call: TRBJ2-7; v_call: TRBV20-1; clone_size: many
cdr3_nt: TGCGCCAGCAGCGACCAGGGACTAGCTGCCTACAATGAGCAGTTCTTC; cdr3_aa: CASSDQGLAAYNEQFF; d_call: TRBD2; j_call: TRBJ2-1; v_call: TRBV5-1; clone_size: many
cdr3_nt: TGTGCCAGCAGCTCCCACGGACCCAGCTCCGGAAACACCATATATTTT; cdr3_aa: CASSSHGPSSGNTIYF; d_call: NA; j_call: TRBJ1-3; v_call: TRBV6-5; clone_size: many
cdr3_nt: TGTGCCAGTTTGCCGACAGGGACAGAGAATGAGCAGTTCTTC; cdr3_aa: CASLPTGTENEQFF; d_call: TRBD1; j_call: TRBJ2-1; v_call: TRBV25-1; clone_size: many
cdr3_nt: TGTGCCAGCAGCTTAGCCTATGGGGGGGATGAGCAGTTCTTC; cdr3_aa: CASSLAYGGDEQFF; d_call: TRBD2; j_call: TRBJ2-1; v_call: TRBV7-6; clone_size: once
cdr3_nt: TGTGTCAGCAAGTCAGGGACGGCCGGGGAGCTGTTTTTT; cdr3_aa: CVSKSGTAGELFF; d_call: NA; j_call: TRBJ2-2; v_call: TRBV2; clone_size: many
cdr3_nt: TGCGCCAGCGCTAGGGGGGGATCCACAGATACGCAGTATTTT; cdr3_aa: CASARGGSTDTQYF; d_call: NA; j_call: TRBJ2-3; v_call: TRBV5-1; clone_size: many
cdr3_nt: TGCGCCAGCAGCCAAGTCCCGGGGGACGAGCAGTACTTC; cdr3_aa: CASSQVPGDEQYF; d_call: NA; j_call: TRBJ2-7; v_call: TRBV4-3; clone_size: many
cdr3_nt: TGTGCCAGCAGCCAAGGGCGGGGGGTGCGGTTCTTC; cdr3_aa: CASSQGRGVRFF; d_call: TRBD2; j_call: TRBJ2-1; v_call: TRBV3-1; clone_size: many
cdr3_nt: TGCAGTGCTTTCAACCAGGGTTTTATGGTGAATGAGCAGTTCTTC; cdr3_aa: CSAFNQGFMVNEQFF; d_call: NA; j_call: TRBJ2-1; v_call: TRBV20-1; clone_size: many
cdr3_nt: TGTGCCAGCAGCTTAGATGGGACGCGGGGAAACACCATATATTTT; cdr3_aa: CASSLDGTRGNTIYF; d_call: NA; j_call: TRBJ1-3; v_call: TRBV7-2; clone_size: many
cdr3_nt: TGCAGTGCGGGGGGGGACAAGGCCTACGAGCAGTACTTC; cdr3_aa: CSAGGDKAYEQYF; d_call: NA; j_call: TRBJ2-7; v_call: TRBV20-1; clone_size: many